This TCR beta chain came from a study of early T cells in non-severe SARS-CoV-2 infection. This clonotype has at least ten counts. Relative to the germline gene, one junction end is altered; a read error may explain this. Germline-derived CDR1 and CDR2 are SGHVS and FNYEAQ. The CDR3 covers 15 residues. Unique molecular identifiers were affixed to single, distinct cDNA molecules. TCRdb passed the 5' RACE reads through MiXCR, listing each CDR3 protein once. The table has about 69,000 distinct CDR3 sequences, more than 3.5% seen once. This clonotype was sampled from an adult who was a healthcare worker with PCR-confirmed SARS-CoV-2 infection or an uninfected control (not recorded which). The donor label of this sample is uncertain. The genes are TRBV7-6 and TRBJ2-1; 11 bases line up with TRBD2. Sequencing used whole blood, obtained at baseline. The CDR3 is CANSDLAGGSDEQFF. The DNA for the CDR3 is TGTGCCAACAGCGATCTAGCGGGGGGTAGTGATGAGCAGTTCTTC.